This TCR beta chain was captured in a study of T cell responses to AZD1222 COVID-19 vaccine. Findings and limits, study-wide: Repertoires were collected only later (after the peak T cell response had occurred). Increases in Spike-specific TCR breadth and depth were seen after two AZD1222 doses. Only a handful of AZD1222 recipients were seropositive at baseline.

The method was immunoSEQ multiplex PCR; TCRdb's version includes in-frame clones alone and lacks a portion of them. This table holds 100,000 to 150,000 clones, approximately 84% found once. With 5 bases removed from V and 7 bases from J, the gap between germline ends came to 14 bases. There are 14 residues in the CDR3. Germline V gene lookup returns CDR1 LNHNV and CDR2 YYDKDF (reference sequence). Comment on this clone: As yet, its antigen is unknown.

The receptor's source is an adult in good health. The gene calls are TRBV15 and TRBJ1-4; no reliable D call. Sequences were derived from peripheral blood, sampled on day 0 of AZD1222 vaccination. This chain's CDR3 is CATSATGIGEKLFF. CDR3 DNA sequence: TGTGCCACCAGCGCGACGGGAATCGGTGAAAAACTGTTTTTT.